This T cell receptor (beta chain) was captured by sequencing in a study of regulatory T cells in long-lasting Graves disease. Study-wide results and limits: The analysis examined peripheral blood only and excluded thyroid tissue.

Construction of the TCR beta libraries employed iRepertoire HTBI primers in conjunction with Arm-PCR of CDR3 regions. TCRdb re-analysed the multiplex PCR reads in MiXCR, keeping a single row per CDR3 protein. The sample includes some 490,000 distinct CDR3 sequences, about 12% of them seen just once. In regard to this clonotype: What it recognizes is unknown.

As for time point: newly diagnosed GD, antithyroid drugs for less than 3 months. PBMC-extracted RNA yielded the TCR library. The CDR3 length is 14 residues. Germline CDR1 and CDR2: SGHRS and YFSETQ. V was clipped by 4 bases and J by 5 bases; unmatched bases: 5. The same specimen was also included in a second study, on T cells in Graves' hyperthyroidism and ophthalmopathy. That source notes: Patients showing uncontrolled infection, other autoimmune disease, pregnancy or lactation were ineligible. HTBI primers were the set used in a first-round RT-PCR of the TCR CDR3. Most thyroid-expanded clonotypes above 0.001 were also found in blood.

The J gene is TRBJ2-1, the V gene TRBV5-1; 8 bases are shared with TRBD1. The TCR was taken from a woman in her twenties or thirties with Graves disease. Sequencing used peripheral blood mononuclear cells (PBMCs), obtained at new diagnosis, from a patient treated with antithyroid drugs. In nucleotides, the CDR3 is TGCGCCAGCAGCAGAGACAGGGGAGACAATGAGCAGTTCTTC. Its translation is CASSRDRGDNEQFF.